This T cell receptor beta chain was sequenced during a study of cytomegalovirus exposure and HLA in healthy donors. Whole-study findings and limits: The HLA-A and HLA-B alleles of most subjects were reportedly predicted accurately from TCR beta sequences. Follow-up analysis seemed to connect common viral pathogens with several of the most significant clusters identified.

On this clone: Its antigen is unidentified.

Germline V CDR1 and CDR2: SGHRS, YFSETQ. The CDR3 is 14 amino acids. V shed 4 bases and J 6 bases; nucleotides not matched to a gene: 7. The PCR was carried out with 60 Vbeta primers and 13 Jbeta primers. Method: immunoSEQ multiplex PCR; TCRdb's copy keeps in-frame clones and lacks some. This sample has around 200,000 clones, with around 78% found just once. The sequenced sample consisted of PBMCs. This receptor was obtained from a woman under 40 in good health and CMV-seropositive. V usage is TRBV5-1 and J usage is TRBJ2-3; 8 bases are a match to TRBD2. The CDR3 DNA sequence: TGCGCCAGCAGCCCCCAGCGGGAGACGGATACGCAGTATTTT. This codes for CASSPQRETDTQYF.